The clone carrying this T cell receptor beta chain was counted only a few times. J gave up 7 bases and V 4 bases, and 9 bases lay outside the gene matches. The CDR3 has 16 residues. Germline values: CDR1 SGHTA, CDR2 FQGTGA. The source of the sample is a study of T cell clonotyping in hematopoietic cell transplantation. Sample time point: recipient sample about 28 days before transplant, after cytoreduction. This table comes from immunoSEQ multiplex PCR, and its TCRdb copy is limited to in-frame clones, with some not included. The profile shows some 19,000 clones, 60% to 85% of them singletons. V is TRBV7-3 and J is TRBJ2-1; 11 positions match TRBD2. This sequence was found in a man aged 60-69 years with acute myeloid leukemia. Some clones in this sample may be carry-over from other donors' samples. This material consisted of peripheral blood mononuclear cells, taken before stem cell transplant. CDR3: CASSSLTSGVGNEQFF. CDR3 DNA: TGTGCCAGCAGCTCACTGACTAGCGGGGTAGGAAATGAGCAGTTCTTC.